The 21 T cell receptor beta chains given below trace back to one sample, sequenced in a study of blood T cell repertoires in COVID-19. The assay was immunoSEQ multiplex PCR, and TCRdb's table has in-frame clones only and misses some. The sample shows about 240,000 clones, around 90% of them seen only once. The material sequenced was peripheral blood. These receptors all come from a man in his 60s who had recovered from COVID-19.

The chain uses TRBV6-5 and TRBJ1-2; TRBD1 matches 8 bases. The CDR3 has 14 residues. The germline CDR1 and CDR2 sequences are MNHEY and SVGAGI. The junction had 9 bases not matched to a gene; V was cut back by 8 bases and J by 4 bases. The CDR3 sequence: CASRARQGTYGYTF. In DNA form, the CDR3 reads TGTGCCAGCCGAGCGAGACAGGGGACCTATGGCTACACCTTC.

The rearrangement links TRBV5-5 to TRBJ2-7; TRBD1 matches at 8 bases. J gave up 5 bases and V 2 bases, and 6 bases lay outside the gene matches. Germline V gene data show CDR1 as SGHKS and CDR2 as YYEKEE (reference sequence). The CDR3 has 14 residues. CDR3 nucleotides: TGTGCCAGCAGCTTCGGACAGGGTTTCAACGAGCAGTACGTC. It yields the protein CASSFGQGFNEQYV.

J is TRBJ1-1 and V is TRBV30, with D perhaps TRBD1 (6 bases). Trimming left V 0 bases short and J 3 bases short, with 17 bases between. CDR3 length equals 16 residues. Germline assignment: CDR1 GTSNPN and CDR2 SVGIG (reference sequence). The CDR3 reads CAWSVLGGAKDTEAFF. As DNA, the CDR3 is TGTGCCTGGAGTGTACTGGGGGGGGCCAAGGACACTGAAGCTTTCTTT.

The chain joins TRBV6-5 to TRBJ2-1; 11 bases line up with TRBD2. V dropped 7 bases and J dropped 9; count of bases not matched to a gene: 5. Germline V gene lookup returns CDR1 MNHEY and CDR2 SVGAGI. This CDR3 has 13 amino acids. The CDR3 coding sequence is TGTGCCAGCATCGGGACTAGCGGCGGTGAGCAGTTCTTC. Amino acids: CASIGTSGGEQFF.

The rearrangement joins TRBV7-2 to TRBJ1-4; D is possibly TRBD1 (6 bases). CDR1 is SGHTA, CDR2 FQGNSA, per germline. V lost 4 bases and J lost 11, with 23 bases in between. The CDR3 is 16 amino acids. The CDR3 loop reads CASSSEAYRAARKLFF. CDR3 bases: TGTGCCAGCAGCTCCGAAGCGTACAGGGCGGCTAGGAAACTGTTTTTT.

The chain uses TRBV29-1 and TRBJ2-5; D is uncertain. CDR3 length: 15 amino acids. Germline values: CDR1 SQVTM, CDR2 ANQGSEA. V was trimmed by 0 bases and J by 1 base, leaving 12 bases between them. CDR3 residues: CSVEDDLGFQETQYF. The CDR3, as DNA: TGCAGCGTTGAAGATGACTTGGGTTTCCAAGAGACCCAGTACTTC.

The rearrangement joins TRBV14 to TRBJ2-1; D perhaps matches TRBD2 (5 bases). The ends were cut back, 0 bases at V and 0 bases at J, with 12 bases in the middle. The CDR3 is made up of 17 amino acids. The germline CDR1 and CDR2 sequences are SGHDN and FVKESK. The CDR3 loop is CASSQDEGRVSYNEQFF. The CDR3 region has the DNA TGTGCCAGCAGCCAAGATGAGGGTAGAGTCTCCTACAATGAGCAGTTCTTC.

V usage is TRBV9 and J usage is TRBJ2-1, with TRBD1 identical over 8 bases. CDR1 and CDR2 (germline): SGDLS, YYNGEE. CDR3 length: 16 amino acids. V dropped 3 bases and J dropped 0; count of bases not matched to a gene: 5. The CDR3 loop reads CASSGMGTGSYNEQFF. DNA for the CDR3: TGTGCCAGCAGCGGCATGGGGACAGGCTCCTACAATGAGCAGTTCTTC.

The chain couples TRBV7-2 to TRBJ1-5; the D is unclear. V was shortened by 2 bases and J by 10 bases, with 12 bases between the two germline ends. Per germline, CDR1 SGHTA and CDR2 FQGNSA. The CDR3 has 13 amino acids. In DNA form, the CDR3 reads TGTGCCAGCAGCTTAATAAGTGGCTCACCCCAGCATTTT. As protein: CASSLISGSPQHF.

The CDR3 DNA reads as TGTGCCAGCAGCCAGGAGCGAGGCGGGGAGCTGTTTTTT. Amino acid sequence: CASSQERGGELFF. The rearrangement links TRBV3-1 (or the pseudogene TRBV3-2) to TRBJ2-2; no clear D. Germline CDR1 reads LGHDT; CDR2 reads YNNKEL (reference sequence). The V end was cut by 3 bases, the J end by 7 bases, with 9 bases between. The CDR3 is made up of 13 amino acids.

CDR3 bases: TGTGCCAGCAGCGTAGGTGGACTACAAGAGACCCAGTACTTC. Protein sequence: CASSVGGLQETQYF. The chain combines TRBV9 with TRBJ2-5; D possibly corresponds to TRBD2 (6 bases). The CDR3 runs 14 residues. V lost 0 bases and J 2 bases, leaving 8 bases between the germline ends. The germline gives CDR1 SGDLS, CDR2 YYNGEE.

This clone has a handful of counts. The V gene is TRBV6-5, the J gene TRBJ2-7; a weak D match, TRBD1 (6 bases). V gave up 0 bases and J gave up 3 bases, with 12 bases separating them. This CDR3 comprises 15 residues. Germline lookup yields CDR1 MNHEY and CDR2 SVGAGI. This CDR3 reads CASSYSYTGFYEQYF. The CDR3 nucleotides read TGTGCCAGCAGTTACTCGTATACAGGGTTCTACGAGCAGTACTTC.

The chain combines TRBV2 with TRBJ2-5; the match to TRBD2 covers 7 bases. The CDR3 consists of 16 residues. Unmatched junction bases numbered 12, after V lost 7 bases and J lost 1 base. Germline V gene lookup returns CDR1 SNHLY and CDR2 FYNNEI. The CDR3 DNA reads TGTGCCAGCATATCACCATCGGGGGGTACCCAAGAGACCCAGTACTTC. Amino acids: CASISPSGGTQETQYF.

This chain links TRBV3-1 (or the pseudogene TRBV3-2) with TRBJ1-2; 7 positions match TRBD1. CDR3 length: 15 amino acids. Unmatched junction bases numbered 7, after V lost 3 bases and J lost 3 bases. Germline V gene data show CDR1 as LGHDT and CDR2 as YNNKEL (reference sequence). The CDR3, as DNA: TGTGCCAGCAGCCACAGGGACAGACTTCACTATGGCTACACCTTC. This translates into CASSHRDRLHYGYTF.

The genes are TRBV5-4 and TRBJ2-3; 8 positions agree with TRBD2. V trimming: 1 base; J trimming: 0 bases; junction bases outside the gene matches: 1. Germline CDR1 reads SGHNT; CDR2 reads YYREEE (reference sequence). The CDR3 runs 15 residues. CDR3 sequence reads: CASSLSGGSTDTQYF. The CDR3 DNA reads as TGTGCCAGCAGCTTGTCGGGGGGGAGCACAGATACGCAGTATTTT.

This clone was observed a few times. This rearrangement joins TRBV24-1 to TRBJ2-5, with D unresolved. The CDR3 sequence is 12 residues long. In germline, CDR1 is KGHDR, CDR2 SFDVKD. Trimming stripped 5 bases from V and 5 bases from J, with 8 bases between. Here the CDR3 DNA reads TGTGCCACCAGTGGAGGCCCGGAGACCCAGTACTTC. Translated: CATSGGPETQYF.

V usage is TRBV28 and J usage is TRBJ1-6, with no clear D. Trimming removed 6 bases at V and 4 bases at J, with 16 bases between. The CDR3 extends over 16 amino acids. Germline V CDR1 and CDR2: MDHEN, SYDVKM. The CDR3 region is CASRPGRRRYNSPLHF. CDR3 nucleotides: TGTGCCAGCAGACCGGGGAGAAGACGATATAATTCACCCCTCCACTTT.

This chain joins TRBV6-5 and TRBJ2-7, with D possibly TRBD1 on 6 matching bases. V lost 8 bases and J lost 1, with 12 bases in between. Looked up from germline, CDR1 is MNHEY and CDR2 is SVGAGI. This CDR3 has 13 amino acids. The CDR3 region has the DNA TGTGCCAGCGGGAGAGGGGGTTCCTACGAGCAGTACTTC. Its translation is CASGRGGSYEQYF.

V is TRBV28 and J is TRBJ2-3; perhaps TRBD2 as D (5 bases). This CDR3 comprises 16 residues. Trimming shortened V by 4 bases and J by 4 bases, and 18 bases separated the two germline ends. The germline V gene encodes CDR1 MDHEN and CDR2 SYDVKM. The CDR3 loop reads CASSSYGVTNPDTQYF. The DNA for the CDR3 is TGTGCCAGCAGTTCCTACGGGGTCACTAACCCAGATACGCAGTATTTT.

The V call is TRBV7-2, the J call TRBJ1-3, with D unclear. Deletions cut 1 base from V and 2 bases from J, with 12 bases between. The CDR3 contains 16 residues. The germline V gene encodes CDR1 SGHTA and CDR2 FQGNSA. The CDR3 loop reads CASSLEFSGTGNTIYF. In nucleotides, the CDR3 is TGTGCCAGCAGCTTAGAATTTTCGGGGACTGGAAACACCATATATTTT. Supplemented by reference TRBV7-2 and TRBJ1-3, the full variable domain reads GAGVSQSPSNKVTEKGKDVELRCDPISGHTALYWYRQSLGQGLEFLIYFQGNSAPDKSGLPSDRFSAERTGGSVSTLTIQRTQQEDSAVYLCASSLEFSGTGNTIYFGEGSWLTVV.

This chain joins TRBV11-3 and TRBJ2-7; TRBD1 might be the D (6 bases). There are 11 residues in the CDR3. Deletions cut 5 bases from V and 7 bases from J, with 9 bases between. The germline CDR1 and CDR2 sequences are SGHNT and YENEEA. As DNA, the CDR3 is TGTGCCAGCAGCGAGGGGGAAGAGCAGTACTTC. Translating it yields CASSEGEEQYF. The complete variable domain, with remaining parts taken from reference TRBV11-3 and TRBJ2-7, reads EAGVVQSPRYKIIEKKQPVAFWCNPISGHNTLYWYLQNLGQGPELLIRYENEEAVDDSQLPKDRFSAERLKGVDSTLKIQPAELGDSAVYLCASSEGEEQYFGPGTRLTVT.